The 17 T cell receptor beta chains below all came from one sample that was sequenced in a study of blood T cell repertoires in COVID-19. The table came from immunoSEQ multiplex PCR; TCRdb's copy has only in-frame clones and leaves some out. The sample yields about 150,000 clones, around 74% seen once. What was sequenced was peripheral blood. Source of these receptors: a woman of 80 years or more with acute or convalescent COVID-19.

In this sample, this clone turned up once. The CDR3 bases are TGTGCCAGCAGCCCCTCCGGGAGGCTGGCCTACGAGCAGTACTTC. Its translation is CASSPSGRLAYEQYF. The chain links TRBV28 to TRBJ2-7, with TRBD2 matching over 7 bases. Germline CDR1 MDHEN, CDR2 SYDVKM. The CDR3 is 15 residues long. V lost 6 bases and J lost 2; bases outside the gene matches: 10.

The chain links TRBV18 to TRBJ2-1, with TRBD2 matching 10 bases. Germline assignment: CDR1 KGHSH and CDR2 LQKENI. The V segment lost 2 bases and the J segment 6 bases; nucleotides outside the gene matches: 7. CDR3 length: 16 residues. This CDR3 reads CASSPSGLATGNEQFF. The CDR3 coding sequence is TGTGCCAGCTCACCATCGGGACTAGCGACCGGCAATGAGCAGTTCTTC.

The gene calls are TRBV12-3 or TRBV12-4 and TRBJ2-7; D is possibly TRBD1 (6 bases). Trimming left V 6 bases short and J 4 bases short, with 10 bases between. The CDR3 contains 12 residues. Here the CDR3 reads CASSTGFYEQYF. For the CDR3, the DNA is TGTGCCAGCAGCACAGGGTTTTACGAGCAGTACTTC.

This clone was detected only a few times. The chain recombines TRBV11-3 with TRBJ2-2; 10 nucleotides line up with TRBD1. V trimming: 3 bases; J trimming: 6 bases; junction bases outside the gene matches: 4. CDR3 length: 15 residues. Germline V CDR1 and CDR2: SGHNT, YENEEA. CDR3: CASSLGQGTAGELFF. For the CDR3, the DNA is TGTGCCAGCAGCTTGGGACAGGGGACGGCCGGGGAGCTGTTTTTT.

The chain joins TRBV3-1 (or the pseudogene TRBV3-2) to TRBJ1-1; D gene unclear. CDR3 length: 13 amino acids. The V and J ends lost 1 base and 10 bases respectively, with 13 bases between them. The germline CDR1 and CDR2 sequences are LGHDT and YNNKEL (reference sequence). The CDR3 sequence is CASSQVSSLGAFF. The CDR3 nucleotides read TGTGCCAGCAGCCAAGTTTCAAGCCTCGGAGCTTTCTTT.

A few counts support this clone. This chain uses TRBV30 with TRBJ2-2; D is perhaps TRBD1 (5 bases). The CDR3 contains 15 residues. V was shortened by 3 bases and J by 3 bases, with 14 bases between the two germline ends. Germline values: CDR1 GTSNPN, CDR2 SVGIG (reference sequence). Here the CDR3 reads CAWREDTLYTGELFF. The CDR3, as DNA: TGTGCCTGGAGAGAGGACACCCTTTACACCGGGGAGCTGTTTTTT.

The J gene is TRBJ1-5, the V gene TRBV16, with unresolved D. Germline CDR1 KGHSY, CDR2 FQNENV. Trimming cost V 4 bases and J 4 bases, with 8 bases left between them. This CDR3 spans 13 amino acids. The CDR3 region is CASSPRQNQPQHF. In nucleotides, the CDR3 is TGTGCCAGCAGCCCCAGGCAGAATCAGCCCCAGCATTTT.

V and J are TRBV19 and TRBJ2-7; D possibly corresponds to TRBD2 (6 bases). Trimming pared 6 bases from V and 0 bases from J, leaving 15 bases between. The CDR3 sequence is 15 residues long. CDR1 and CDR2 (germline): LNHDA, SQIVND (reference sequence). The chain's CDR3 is CASRYRDSSSYEQYF. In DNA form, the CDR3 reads TGTGCCAGTAGATATCGGGACTCGAGCTCCTACGAGCAGTACTTC.

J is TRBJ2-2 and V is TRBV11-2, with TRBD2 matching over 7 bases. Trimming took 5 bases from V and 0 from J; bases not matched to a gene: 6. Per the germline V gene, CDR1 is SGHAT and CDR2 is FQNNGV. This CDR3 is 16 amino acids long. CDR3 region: CASSREAGSNTGELFF. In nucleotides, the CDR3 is TGTGCCAGCAGCCGAGAAGCGGGATCGAACACCGGGGAGCTGTTTTTT. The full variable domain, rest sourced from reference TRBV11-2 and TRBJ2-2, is EAGVAQSPRYKIIEKRQSVAFWCNPISGHATLYWYQQILGQGPKLLIQFQNNGVVDDSQLPKDRFSAERLKGVDSTLKIQPAKLEDSAVYLCASSREAGSNTGELFFGEGSRLTVL.

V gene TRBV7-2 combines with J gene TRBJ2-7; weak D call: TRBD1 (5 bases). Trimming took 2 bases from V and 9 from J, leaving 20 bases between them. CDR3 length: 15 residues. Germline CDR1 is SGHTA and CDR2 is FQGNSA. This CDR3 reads CASSLKPSGSGVQYF. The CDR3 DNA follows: TGTGCCAGCAGCTTAAAGCCTTCAGGGTCCGGAGTGCAGTACTTC.

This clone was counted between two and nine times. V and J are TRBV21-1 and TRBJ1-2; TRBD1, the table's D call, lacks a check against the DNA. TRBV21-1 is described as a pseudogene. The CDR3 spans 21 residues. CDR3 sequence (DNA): TGTGCCAGCAGACCTCAGCCCCACAGGGGACCGATGAATGGAAGCTACTATGGCTACACCTTC. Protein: CASRPQPHRGPMNGSYYGYTF.

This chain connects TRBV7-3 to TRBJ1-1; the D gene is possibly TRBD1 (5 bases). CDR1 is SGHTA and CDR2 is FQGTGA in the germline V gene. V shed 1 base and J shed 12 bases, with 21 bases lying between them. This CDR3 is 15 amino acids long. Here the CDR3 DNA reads TGTGCCAGCAGCTTAAACGGAGGGGCCCTTGGGGGAACTTTCTTT. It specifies CASSLNGGALGGTFF.

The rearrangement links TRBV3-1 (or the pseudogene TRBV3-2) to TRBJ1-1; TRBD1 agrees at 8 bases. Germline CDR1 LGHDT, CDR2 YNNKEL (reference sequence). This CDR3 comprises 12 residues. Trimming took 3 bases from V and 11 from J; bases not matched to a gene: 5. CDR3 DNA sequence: TGTGCCAGCAGCCAGGCGACAGGGGACGCTTTCTTT. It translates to CASSQATGDAFF.

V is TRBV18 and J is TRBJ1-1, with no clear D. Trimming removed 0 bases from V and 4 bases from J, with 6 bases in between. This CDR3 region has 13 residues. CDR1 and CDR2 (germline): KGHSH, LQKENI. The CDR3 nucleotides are TGTGCCAGCTCACCACCGTACTTCACTGAAGCTTTCTTT. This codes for CASSPPYFTEAFF.

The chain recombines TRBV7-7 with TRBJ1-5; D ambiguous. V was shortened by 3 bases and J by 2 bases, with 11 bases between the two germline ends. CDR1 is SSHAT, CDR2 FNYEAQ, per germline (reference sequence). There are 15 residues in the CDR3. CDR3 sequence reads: CASSFRGIGNQPQHF. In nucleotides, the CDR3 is TGTGCCAGCAGCTTTCGGGGAATTGGCAATCAGCCCCAGCATTTT.

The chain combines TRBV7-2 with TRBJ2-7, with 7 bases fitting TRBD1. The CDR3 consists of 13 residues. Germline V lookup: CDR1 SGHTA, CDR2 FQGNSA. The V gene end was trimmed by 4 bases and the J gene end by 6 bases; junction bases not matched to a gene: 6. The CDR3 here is CASSSGQALEQYF. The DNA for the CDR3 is TGTGCCAGCAGCTCCGGACAGGCACTCGAGCAGTACTTC.

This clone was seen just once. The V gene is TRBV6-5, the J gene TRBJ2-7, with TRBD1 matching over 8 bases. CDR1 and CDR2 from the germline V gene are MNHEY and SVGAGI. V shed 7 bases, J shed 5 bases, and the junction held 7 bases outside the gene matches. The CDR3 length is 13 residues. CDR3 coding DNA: TGTGCCAGCAATTCCAGGGGGCCCGACGAGCAGTACTTC. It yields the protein CASNSRGPDEQYF.